These T cell receptor beta chains were read from a single sample in a study of blood T cell repertoires in COVID-19. Assay used: immunoSEQ multiplex PCR; TCRdb lists only in-frame clones, some missing. The sample has about 250,000 clones; less than 85% are singletons. The sample comprised peripheral blood. These receptors were obtained from a woman over 75 with active or convalescent COVID-19. Both conserved end residues are trimmed from each CDR3. Fields, in order: J gene, clone size, V gene, CDR3 protein. Clone sizes are given selectively: once, few, many, or a class where the clone is expanded.

J gene: TRBJ1-3; clone size: NA; V gene: TRBV3-1/TRBV3-2; CDR3 protein: ASSRDKISGNTIY
J gene: TRBJ2-5; clone size: NA; V gene: TRBV5-8; CDR3 protein: ASRYREETQY
J gene: TRBJ1-1; clone size: NA; V gene: TRBV7-2; CDR3 protein: ASSLEALKPGAF
J gene: TRBJ2-1; clone size: NA; V gene: TRBV28; CDR3 protein: ASSLAGGSSYNEQF
J gene: TRBJ1-1; clone size: NA; V gene: TRBV10-2; CDR3 protein: ASSIRGQAEAF
J gene: TRBJ1-2; clone size: NA; V gene: TRBV2; CDR3 protein: ASTPTPNYGYT
J gene: TRBJ1-2; clone size: NA; V gene: TRBV5-5; CDR3 protein: ASSLAGGGVYGYT
J gene: TRBJ2-7; clone size: once; V gene: TRBV28; CDR3 protein: ASSSTGYEQY
J gene: TRBJ1-3; clone size: NA; V gene: TRBV6-5; CDR3 protein: ASALDPGPNTIY
J gene: TRBJ1-1; clone size: few; V gene: TRBV29-1; CDR3 protein: SVGEPRMRSTEAF
J gene: TRBJ2-3; clone size: once; V gene: TRBV18; CDR3 protein: ASSPQGDTQY
J gene: TRBJ2-1; clone size: once; V gene: TRBV3-1/TRBV3-2; CDR3 protein: ASSHPGQGRMVQF
J gene: TRBJ2-5; clone size: NA; V gene: TRBV5-1; CDR3 protein: ASSLEETQY
J gene: TRBJ2-5; clone size: NA; V gene: TRBV7-8; CDR3 protein: ASSPVAGAQY
J gene: TRBJ2-1; clone size: NA; V gene: TRBV18; CDR3 protein: ASSPRLAGGINEQF
J gene: TRBJ1-4; clone size: few; V gene: TRBV5-1; CDR3 protein: ASRSTGGENEKLF
J gene: TRBJ1-5; clone size: NA; V gene: TRBV28; CDR3 protein: ASSLGDRVSQPQH
J gene: TRBJ2-3; clone size: few; V gene: TRBV19; CDR3 protein: ASIFPGQIPDTQY
J gene: TRBJ2-3; clone size: once; V gene: TRBV7-9; CDR3 protein: ASSKTDATDTQY
J gene: TRBJ2-7; clone size: NA; V gene: TRBV11-2; CDR3 protein: ASSDWNTRGGEQY
J gene: TRBJ2-7; clone size: NA; V gene: TRBV6-1; CDR3 protein: ASSEGTGGSYEQY
J gene: TRBJ2-7; clone size: once; V gene: TRBV18; CDR3 protein: ASSQGQGYEQY
J gene: TRBJ2-3; clone size: once; V gene: TRBV19; CDR3 protein: ASSMVGSTDTQY
J gene: TRBJ2-3; clone size: NA; V gene: TRBV4-1; CDR3 protein: ASSPMRGPTDTQY
J gene: TRBJ2-7; clone size: NA; V gene: TRBV6-2/TRBV6-3; CDR3 protein: ASSYVRAVLAVWSYEQY
J gene: TRBJ2-5; clone size: NA; V gene: TRBV7-9; CDR3 protein: ASSSGLAGDGETQY